A single sample is the source of the 13 T cell receptor beta chains below, sequenced in a study of blood T cell repertoires in COVID-19. Clones were read by immunoSEQ multiplex PCR, and TCRdb kept only the in-frame ones, dropping some. The sample lists about 110,000 clones; over 65% were seen once. Source material: peripheral blood. Every receptor here comes from a woman aged 80 or over with acute or convalescent COVID-19.

The J gene is TRBJ2-7, the V gene TRBV7-8, with a tentative D call TRBD2 (5 bases). V was clipped by 3 bases and J by 2 bases, with 8 bases between them. Germline CDR1 reads SGHVS; CDR2 reads FQNEAQ. CDR3 size: 13 residues. The CDR3 DNA follows: TGTGCCAGCAGCTTGGGAGAAGCCTACGAGCAGTACTTC. This translates into CASSLGEAYEQYF.

The rearrangement uses TRBV4-2 and TRBJ2-1; 11 positions match TRBD2. With V trimmed by 1 base and J by 6 bases, 2 bases remained unmatched. Germline V gene lookup returns CDR1 LGHNA and CDR2 YNFKEQ. The CDR3 loop spans 15 amino acids. The CDR3 spells CASSQVAGGGNEQFF. The DNA of the CDR3 is TGTGCCAGCAGCCAAGTAGCGGGGGGGGGCAATGAGCAGTTCTTC.

This sequence joins TRBV7-9 and TRBJ2-7; 7 bases agree with TRBD2. The CDR3 is made up of 13 amino acids. CDR1 is SEHNR, CDR2 FQNEAQ, per germline (reference sequence). V shed 3 bases, J shed 7 bases, and the junction held 6 bases outside the gene matches. CDR3 nucleotide sequence: TGTGCCAGCAGCTTTACGGGAGCGGGAGAGCAGTACTTC. Amino acids: CASSFTGAGEQYF.

The V call is TRBV19, the J call TRBJ1-1; 7 bases are a match to TRBD1. V shed 5 bases, J shed 4 bases, and the junction held 7 bases outside the gene matches. Germline V gene data show CDR1 as LNHDA and CDR2 as SQIVND (reference sequence). The CDR3 has 14 amino acids. CDR3 amino acids: CASSSVQGGTEAFF. The CDR3, as DNA: TGTGCCAGTAGTTCCGTCCAGGGGGGCACTGAAGCTTTCTTT. The entire variable domain, with the rest obtained from reference TRBV19 and TRBJ1-1, is as follows: DGGITQSPKYLFRKEGQNVTLSCEQNLNHDAMYWYRQDPGQGLRLIYYSQIVNDFQKGDIAEGYSVSREKKESFPLTVTSAQKNPTAFYLCASSSVQGGTEAFFGQGTRLTVV.

V gene TRBV4-1 combines with J gene TRBJ2-1; 11 positions match TRBD2. The CDR3 loop spans 16 amino acids. Germline CDR1 reads MGHRA; CDR2 reads YSYEKL. Trimming at V came to 5 bases and at J to 5 bases, leaving 8 bases not matched to a gene. The CDR3 DNA follows: TGCGCCAGCAGCTTACCGGGACTAGCGGCCGACAATGAGCAGTTCTTC. Translating gives CASSLPGLAADNEQFF.

The V and J genes are TRBV28 and TRBJ1-1; D gene uncertain. This CDR3 has 13 residues. Germline CDR1 reads MDHEN; CDR2 reads SYDVKM. Trimming removed 6 bases from V and 5 bases from J, with 13 bases in between. CDR3 bases: TGTGCCAGCAGCGCTCGGGGTTTGACTGAAGCTTTCTTT. This codes for CASSARGLTEAFF.

V and J are TRBV30 and TRBJ2-3; TRBD1 is a possible D gene (6 bases). Germline V gene sequence: CDR1 GTSNPN, CDR2 SVGIG (reference sequence). The CDR3 runs 13 residues. Trimming cost V 2 bases and J 3 bases, with 9 bases left between them. The CDR3 DNA follows: TGTGCCTGGAGTCGACAGGCGACAGATACGCAGTATTTT. This codes for CAWSRQATDTQYF.

This clone was recorded a few times. The chain employs TRBV4-3 and TRBJ2-7, with TRBD2 matching over 9 bases. After removal of 3 bases from V and 0 bases from J, the junction contained 9 bases not matched to a gene. The germline V gene encodes CDR1 LGHNA and CDR2 YSLEER. The CDR3 length is 17 residues. CDR3 amino acids: CASSQGLASLASYEQYF. Written as DNA, the CDR3 is TGCGCCAGCAGCCAGGGACTAGCCTCCCTGGCCTCCTACGAGCAGTACTTC.

This clone was recorded only once. In DNA, the CDR3 is TGTGCCAGTAGTATCCCGACAGGGACGCGCCTCCGCAATCAGCCCCAGCATTTT. Encoded protein: CASSIPTGTRLRNQPQHF. J is TRBJ1-5 and V is TRBV19; 7 bases are shared with TRBD1. CDR3 length equals 18 residues. The germline CDR1 and CDR2 sequences are LNHDA and SQIVND (reference sequence). The V gene end was trimmed by 3 bases and the J gene end by 2 bases; junction bases not matched to a gene: 13.

This clone showed up just a few times. The rearrangement links TRBV5-1 to TRBJ2-4, with 14 bases identical to TRBD2. The germline gives CDR1 SGHRS, CDR2 YFSETQ. The V segment lost 0 bases and the J segment 8 bases; nucleotides outside the gene matches: 7. This CDR3 has 17 residues. CDR3 region: CASSLAGTSGRGDIQYF. The CDR3 DNA sequence: TGCGCCAGCAGCTTGGCCGGGACTAGCGGGAGAGGGGACATTCAGTACTTC.

This clone has a handful of counts. CDR3 bases: TGTGCCAGTAGAACGGGTCCTGAAGCTTTCTTT. Translated, it gives CASRTGPEAFF. The rearrangement uses TRBV19 and TRBJ1-1, with no clear D. CDR1 and CDR2 from the germline V gene are LNHDA and SQIVND (reference sequence). This CDR3 region has 11 residues. V dropped 6 bases and J dropped 6 bases, with 8 bases sitting between them.

The V and J genes are TRBV7-8 and TRBJ2-7; 10 bases match TRBD1. Trimming at V came to 1 base and at J to 4 bases, leaving 10 bases not matched to a gene. Germline CDR1 reads SGHVS; CDR2 reads FQNEAQ. CDR3 length: 17 amino acids. CDR3: CASSLVGRGTGAYEQYF. In nucleotides, the CDR3 is TGTGCCAGCAGCTTAGTGGGAAGGGGGACAGGGGCGTACGAGCAGTACTTC.

This clone has only a few counts. The genes are TRBV6-1 and TRBJ1-5, with 8 bases that match TRBD1. This CDR3 contains 15 residues. J was trimmed by 6 bases and V by 1 base; bases with no gene match: 5. CDR1 and CDR2 (germline): MNHNS, SASEGT. This chain's CDR3 is CASSEGTGTSQPQHF. The CDR3, as DNA: TGTGCCAGCAGTGAAGGGACAGGGACGAGTCAGCCCCAGCATTTT.